This record covers a single T cell receptor beta chain. No antigen is known for it. The data were taken from a study of cytomegalovirus exposure and HLA in healthy donors. Findings of the study overall: An ancestry cluster, one associated with Asian ancestry, reportedly showed fewer N-insertions than the approximately 670-donor mean in a later analysis. About 90% or about 30% of the time was how often most TCR beta V segments were productive, according to an earlier analysis. Analysis was performed later, and it showed HLA-associated TCR beta chains to be more clonally expanded than equally common others.

The PCR ran on 60 Vbeta and 13 Jbeta primers. Original processing methods: There were about 80 million unique TCR beta chains by a later count, and about 12 million of them were shared. Profiling relied on immunoSEQ multiplex PCR, and the TCRdb table lists in-frame clones only, not all of them. V and J calls and clone size are as listed in that table; D and trimming were resolved from the DNA. The sample carries more than 150,000 clones, roughly four fifths recorded once. CDR1 is KGHSH and CDR2 is LQKENI in the germline V gene. The ends were cut back, 2 bases at V and 0 bases at J, with 9 bases in the middle. The CDR3 has 15 residues.

The source of this sequence is a man aged 40-50 years in good health and CMV-seronegative. The chain combines TRBV18 with TRBJ2-3; no definite D call. The sample taken for sequencing was PBMCs. This CDR3 reads CASSPNSPSTDTQYF. DNA for the CDR3: TGTGCCAGCTCACCAAATTCTCCTAGCACAGATACGCAGTATTTT. Full variable domain (remainder filled in from reference TRBV18 and TRBJ2-3): NAGVMQNPRHLVRRRGQEARLRCSPMKGHSHVYWYRQLPEEGLKFMVYLQKENIIDESGMPKERFSAEFPKEGPSILRIQQVVRGDSAAYFCASSPNSPSTDTQYFGPGTRLTVL.